These T cell receptor beta chains were read from a single sample in a study of blood T cell repertoires in COVID-19. Sequenced by immunoSEQ multiplex PCR; TCRdb stores in-frame clones only, minus some. This table holds under 350,000 clones, roughly 85% found once. Sequencing was carried out using peripheral blood. The receptors stem from a human donor in a cohort sampled during active COVID-19. The CDR3 runs from the conserved cysteine through the conserved F or W. A D gene is named only where the DNA matches it firmly. Not all rows give a size; the values are once, few, many and, for expanded clones, a class.

v_call: TRBV5-1; d_call: -; clone_size: few; j_call: TRBJ2-1; cdr3_nt: TGCGCCAGCAGCCCGACCAGCGGCGTTAATGGGTACAATGAGCAGTTCTTC; cdr3_aa: CASSPTSGVNGYNEQFF
v_call: TRBV18; d_call: -; clone_size: -; j_call: TRBJ1-2; cdr3_nt: TGTGCCAGCTCACGCCTAAATTCCAGACAGATTAATGGCTACACCTTC; cdr3_aa: CASSRLNSRQINGYTF
v_call: TRBV4-1; d_call: TRBD2; clone_size: -; j_call: TRBJ2-2; cdr3_nt: TGCGCCAGCAGCCAAGATCTAAGCGGGGAAAACACCGGGGAGCTGTTTTTT; cdr3_aa: CASSQDLSGENTGELFF
v_call: TRBV7-2; d_call: -; clone_size: -; j_call: TRBJ1-2; cdr3_nt: TGTGCCAGCAGCTACCAGGTTAACTATGGCTACACCTTC; cdr3_aa: CASSYQVNYGYTF
v_call: TRBV20-1; d_call: TRBD2; clone_size: -; j_call: TRBJ2-3; cdr3_nt: TGCAGTGCTAGTTGGCGGGAGAGCACAGATACGCAGTATTTT; cdr3_aa: CSASWRESTDTQYF
v_call: TRBV3-1/TRBV3-2; d_call: -; clone_size: -; j_call: TRBJ2-7; cdr3_nt: TGTGCCAGCAGCCAAGGGGGGCCTGTGGGCGAGCAGTACTTC; cdr3_aa: CASSQGGPVGEQYF
v_call: TRBV4-3; d_call: -; clone_size: -; j_call: TRBJ2-6; cdr3_nt: TGCGCCAGCAGCCAAGAGGCGGGTCGTTCTGGGGCCAACGTCCTGACTTTC; cdr3_aa: CASSQEAGRSGANVLTF
v_call: TRBV12-3/TRBV12-4; d_call: -; clone_size: -; j_call: TRBJ1-2; cdr3_nt: TGTGCCAGCAGTTTAGCGAGGTCATATGGCTACACCTTC; cdr3_aa: CASSLARSYGYTF
v_call: TRBV28; d_call: TRBD1; clone_size: -; j_call: TRBJ1-2; cdr3_nt: TGTGCCAGCAGTTGGGGGGACAGACTTAACTATGGCTACACCTTC; cdr3_aa: CASSWGDRLNYGYTF
v_call: TRBV5-1; d_call: TRBD2; clone_size: -; j_call: TRBJ2-7; cdr3_nt: TGCGCCAGCGGTTTATTGGCGGGAGACACCTACGAGCAGTACTTC; cdr3_aa: CASGLLAGDTYEQYF
v_call: TRBV29-1; d_call: -; clone_size: -; j_call: TRBJ2-7; cdr3_nt: TGCAGCGTCTGGACTAACTCCTACGAGCAGTACTTC; cdr3_aa: CSVWTNSYEQYF
v_call: TRBV9; d_call: -; clone_size: few; j_call: TRBJ2-1; cdr3_nt: TGTGCCAGCAGCCCCGGACAGTTAAATGAGCAGTTCTTC; cdr3_aa: CASSPGQLNEQFF
v_call: TRBV14; d_call: -; clone_size: -; j_call: TRBJ2-5; cdr3_nt: TGTGCCAGCAGCCAAGATCTACGGGTACAAGAGACCCAGTACTTC; cdr3_aa: CASSQDLRVQETQYF
v_call: TRBV7-9; d_call: -; clone_size: medium-sized; j_call: TRBJ2-7; cdr3_nt: TGTGCCAGCAGCAGACAAGCCTACGAGCAGTACTTC; cdr3_aa: CASSRQAYEQYF
v_call: TRBV28; d_call: -; clone_size: -; j_call: TRBJ1-3; cdr3_nt: TGTGCCAGCAGTTTGCCAGGGCTGGGCGGAAACACCATATATTTT; cdr3_aa: CASSLPGLGGNTIYF
v_call: TRBV6-5; d_call: -; clone_size: -; j_call: TRBJ1-5; cdr3_nt: TGTGCCAGCAGTTACGCGTGGTTCGAAGCCAATCAGCCCCAGCATTTT; cdr3_aa: CASSYAWFEANQPQHF
v_call: TRBV7-9; d_call: -; clone_size: once; j_call: TRBJ2-2; cdr3_nt: TGTGCCATCCCCCAGGGGTCGAACACCGGGGAGCTGTTTTTT; cdr3_aa: CAIPQGSNTGELFF
v_call: TRBV4-1; d_call: -; clone_size: few; j_call: TRBJ1-2; cdr3_nt: TGCGCCAGCAGCCAAGGCCCTCAAGCGAACAGGGACGGCGTTACCTTC; cdr3_aa: CASSQGPQANRDGVTF
v_call: TRBV19; d_call: TRBD1; clone_size: -; j_call: TRBJ1-5; cdr3_nt: TGTGCCAGCGATAGGACAGGTTGGAGCAATCAGCCCCAGCATTTT; cdr3_aa: CASDRTGWSNQPQHF
v_call: TRBV5-1; d_call: -; clone_size: once; j_call: TRBJ2-1; cdr3_nt: TGCGCCAGCAGCTTGCTACCGGGAGTAGGAGACAATGAGCAGTTCTTC; cdr3_aa: CASSLLPGVGDNEQFF
v_call: TRBV7-9; d_call: -; clone_size: once; j_call: TRBJ2-1; cdr3_nt: TGTGCCAGCATCCTAGGGGCGGACCCGTTCTTC; cdr3_aa: CASILGADPFF
v_call: TRBV19; d_call: TRBD1; clone_size: -; j_call: TRBJ1-1; cdr3_nt: TGTGCCACCCTCCCCGGGGGACAGGGTCTGAACACTGAAGCTTTCTTT; cdr3_aa: CATLPGGQGLNTEAFF
v_call: TRBV29-1; d_call: TRBD1; clone_size: -; j_call: TRBJ1-1; cdr3_nt: TGCAGCGTTACGACAGGGGGGTGGTTTGAAGCTTTCTTT; cdr3_aa: CSVTTGGWFEAFF
v_call: TRBV3-1/TRBV3-2; d_call: -; clone_size: -; j_call: TRBJ2-1; cdr3_nt: TGTGCCAGCAGCCAACTCGGCAATGAGCAGTTCTTC; cdr3_aa: CASSQLGNEQFF
v_call: TRBV5-1; d_call: -; clone_size: -; j_call: TRBJ2-6; cdr3_nt: TGCGCCAGCAGCTCCTACAGGGCTGGGGCCAACGTCCTGACTTTC; cdr3_aa: CASSSYRAGANVLTF
v_call: TRBV6-5; d_call: TRBD2; clone_size: -; j_call: TRBJ2-2; cdr3_nt: TGTGCCGGGCACCCCGGGAGGGCCATCACCGGGGAGCTGTTTTTT; cdr3_aa: CAGHPGRAITGELFF
v_call: TRBV25-1; d_call: TRBD2; clone_size: few; j_call: TRBJ2-5; cdr3_nt: TGTGCCAGCAGTGAACCTACTAGCGGTCAAGAGACCCAGTACTTC; cdr3_aa: CASSEPTSGQETQYF
v_call: TRBV5-1; d_call: TRBD2; clone_size: -; j_call: TRBJ2-5; cdr3_nt: TGCGCCAGCGGTCTAGCGGGAGAGACCCAGTACTTC; cdr3_aa: CASGLAGETQYF
v_call: TRBV19; d_call: TRBD2; clone_size: once; j_call: TRBJ2-3; cdr3_nt: TGTGCCAGTAGAAGCATAGCGGGAGGGACCACAGATACGCAGTATTTT; cdr3_aa: CASRSIAGGTTDTQYF
v_call: TRBV27; d_call: TRBD1; clone_size: -; j_call: TRBJ2-1; cdr3_nt: TGTGCCAGCAGTGGGACAGGGACCGATGAGCAGTTCTTC; cdr3_aa: CASSGTGTDEQFF
v_call: TRBV3-1/TRBV3-2; d_call: -; clone_size: -; j_call: TRBJ2-3; cdr3_nt: TGTGCCAGCAGCCGAAGCAGGGCTAGCACAGATACGCAGTATTTT; cdr3_aa: CASSRSRASTDTQYF
v_call: TRBV5-4; d_call: TRBD1; clone_size: -; j_call: TRBJ2-1; cdr3_nt: TGTGCCAGCAGCTTTAGGACAGGGAGGAATGAGCAGTTCTTC; cdr3_aa: CASSFRTGRNEQFF
v_call: TRBV3-1/TRBV3-2; d_call: -; clone_size: -; j_call: TRBJ1-4; cdr3_nt: TGTGCCAGCAGACAGGGCCCAACTAATGAAAAACTGTTTTTT; cdr3_aa: CASRQGPTNEKLFF
v_call: TRBV3-1/TRBV3-2; d_call: TRBD2; clone_size: -; j_call: TRBJ2-1; cdr3_nt: TGTGCCAGCAGCCAACCAACTAGCGGTATTTCCTACAATGAGCAGTTCTTC; cdr3_aa: CASSQPTSGISYNEQFF
v_call: TRBV20-1; d_call: -; clone_size: -; j_call: TRBJ1-1; cdr3_nt: TGCAGTGTCAGGGAGAACACTGAAGCTTTCTTT; cdr3_aa: CSVRENTEAFF
v_call: TRBV20-1; d_call: -; clone_size: -; j_call: TRBJ2-7; cdr3_nt: TGCAGTGCTGACTGGTCCTACGAGCAGTACTTC; cdr3_aa: CSADWSYEQYF
v_call: TRBV19; d_call: -; clone_size: many; j_call: TRBJ1-4; cdr3_nt: TGTGCCGCTAACCGACAGGTCGGAGAAAAACTGTTTTTT; cdr3_aa: CAANRQVGEKLFF
v_call: TRBV6-4; d_call: TRBD2; clone_size: -; j_call: TRBJ2-2; cdr3_nt: TGTGCCAGCAGTGCCGGACTAGGCACCGGGGAGCTGTTTTTT; cdr3_aa: CASSAGLGTGELFF
v_call: TRBV5-8; d_call: TRBD2; clone_size: once; j_call: TRBJ2-1; cdr3_nt: TGTGCCAGCAGCCCGAAGGGACTAGTTCTAAATGAGCAGTTCTTC; cdr3_aa: CASSPKGLVLNEQFF
v_call: TRBV5-4; d_call: TRBD1; clone_size: many; j_call: TRBJ1-2; cdr3_nt: TGTGCCAGCAGTGAGGGGGCAGCTGGCTACACCTTC; cdr3_aa: CASSEGAAGYTF